This TCR beta chain was captured in a study of shared clonotypes between healthy human individuals (TCRdb year 2020). Looking at the study overall: The cohort included a few men and a couple of women between 18 and 49 years of age. Libraries were prepared and TCR repertoires were sequenced by different laboratories using diverse techniques, in order to increase sequencing depth and limit assay-specific biases. Per donor, three plates each were used for CD4 naive and CD4 memory, two for CD8 naive, and one for CD8 memory. Per donor, leukapheresis produced somewhere between about 0.94 and 9.5 billion PBMCs. To estimate repertoire size and how much clonotypes are shared between individuals, the study performed deep sequencing of blood TCR repertoires from a few healthy adults. What the research found in general, with its limitations: Pairwise subsampling led to the expectation that sequencing depth would affect the degree of clonotype sharing among donors. Because the study included a small number of donors, the genetic and exposure-history diversity represented was limited. Sampling was limited to blood, and TCR repertoires in tissue likely differ from TCR repertoires in blood. Naive subsets generally had larger estimated clonotype richness than memory subsets did. About 5% of naive CD4, 3.5% of naive CD8, approximately 2% of memory CD4, and around 0.4% of memory CD8 clonotypes were shared across several donors. Clonotypes shared by all four sorted-subset donors showed higher generation probabilities than non-shared clonotypes. Incomplete sequencing was indicated by rarefaction of sorted-subset datasets, despite the large sequencing depth.

Using the deep immunoSEQ assay, TCR CDR3 regions were amplified from genomic DNA by multiplex PCR. Extracted genomic DNA from each cell subset was spread evenly across all wells of several immunoSEQ 96-well plates, with each plate serving as a replicate. For sorted subsets, each replicate PCR was loaded with 200 to 250 ng genomic DNA, equivalent to about 30,000 T cell genomes. Purified libraries were measured with a Qubit 3.0 fluorometer, size-checked on a Bioanalyzer 2100, and measured again with the KAPA Library Quantification kit. Every immunoSEQ 96-well plate was sequenced on a separate single-read 150-cycle Illumina NextSeq 550 flow cell. In the paper's pipeline: Because the immunoSEQ output included only junctional sequences and no quality scores, the filtering could not be the same as the filtering used for full-length reads. To assign V/J genes and CDR3, sequences were annotated using PyIR, a Python wrapper for IgBLAST v1.9, with IMGT germline references. Reads were removed for weak V/J assignments (E-value above 1e-6), missing CDR3, stop codons, out-of-frame junctions, or ambiguous translated residues. V3J clonotypes were defined as sequences sharing the same inferred V gene, J gene, and CDR3 amino acid sequence. The percentage overlap between two repertoires was calculated by dividing the number of shared unique clonotypes by the size of the smaller repertoire. Three approaches were used to assess repertoire richness: RTK rarefaction, the Chao1 estimator, and Recon v2.1 estimates of unobserved clonotypes. Generation probabilities for all TCRbeta clonotypes obtained by the gDNA method from a handful of donors were computed using OLGA. Sourced from immuneACCESS, this table was stored by TCRdb with only in-frame sequences that have V and J called. A share of the clones is absent; for the studies checked, an unresolved V gene accounts for under half, and the remainder has no known explanation. Clone size and V and J calls were adopted from that table, with D and trimming inferred from the DNA. This sample holds approximately 710,000 clones; roughly 91% were observed only once. The ten top clones hold about 34% of the sample.

CDR1 and CDR2 were assigned from the germline V gene as SGHRS and YFSETQ. V is cut by 4 bases and J by 5 bases, and the space between the germline ends is 12 bases. The CDR3 contains 14 residues, cysteine and phenylalanine counted. Only CDR3 DNA remains: 42 bases, in frame from the first base. Regarding this clone: The antigen it binds to is not known. Within one base of it there is no much larger clone, and no base qualities were kept.

Healthy HIV-negative adults with no recently reported acute infections or vaccinations were included as donors. Every donor was a Caucasian adult living in Nashville, Tennessee, USA. The CD8 memory samples were a combination of magnetically selected CD45RO+ cells and CCR7-negative CD45RA+ effector memory (TemRA) cells. Blood was obtained by leukapheresis, after which PBMCs were separated by Ficoll-Histopaque density gradient centrifugation and cryopreserved in liquid nitrogen vapor phase. Analytical flow cytometry was used to check the purity and quantity of each magnetically sorted T cell population. Each sorted fraction had its genomic DNA isolated and then quantified by UV absorbance on a Nanodrop 2000c.

Specimen: memory CD8+ T cells from PBMCs. Explained via the paper, the cell subset or site label denotes: CD45RO+ cells pooled with CCR7-negative TemRA cells. This receptor chain uses TRBV5-1 and TRBJ1-4, with TRBD1 tentatively as D gene (5 bases match). The source is a man aged 18 to 30 in good health. Some clones in this sample may be carry-over from other donors' samples. The DNA sequence is as follows: TGCGCCAGCAGCCCCGACAGAGGAAATGAAAAACTGTTTTTT. Translated, this is CASSPDRGNEKLFF.